These 23 T cell receptor beta chains came from one sample sequenced in a study of T cell responses to AZD1222 COVID-19 vaccine. Assay used: immunoSEQ multiplex PCR; TCRdb lists only in-frame clones, some missing. The table records 150,000 to 200,000 clones, approximately 94% of them present only once. The material was peripheral blood, obtained 28 days after the second dose of the MenACWY control vaccine. These receptor sequences come from an adult who received the MenACWY meningococcal vaccine as a control.

This clone was seen only a few times. The J gene is TRBJ1-6, the V gene TRBV27; weak D call: TRBD1 (6 bases). The germline V gene encodes CDR1 MNHEY and CDR2 SMNVEV (reference sequence). CDR3 length equals 14 residues. V was shortened by 3 bases and J by 10 bases, with 13 bases between the two germline ends. CDR3 bases: TGTGCCAGCAGTTTTAAAGGGGGGTTCTCACCCCTCCACTTT. Residues: CASSFKGGFSPLHF.

The J gene is TRBJ1-2, the V gene TRBV27; maybe TRBD1 (5 bases). Looked up from germline, CDR1 is MNHEY and CDR2 is SMNVEV (reference sequence). This CDR3 is built from 15 residues. V lost 4 bases, J lost 9 bases, and 21 bases lay in between. The CDR3 coding sequence is TGTGCCAGCAGTTCACCCCGGGACGGAGTATGGCGCTACACCTTC. It encodes CASSSPRDGVWRYTF.

This rearrangement joins TRBV2 to TRBJ1-4; 8 positions match TRBD1. The CDR3 runs 16 residues. Germline V gene lookup returns CDR1 SNHLY and CDR2 FYNNEI. The V segment lost 6 bases and the J segment 5 bases; nucleotides outside the gene matches: 11. The CDR3 region is CASSWTRGLGNEKLFF. The DNA for the CDR3 is TGTGCCAGCAGCTGGACCAGGGGGCTGGGAAATGAAAAACTGTTTTTT.

The gene calls are TRBV3-1 (or the pseudogene TRBV3-2) and TRBJ2-1; TRBD2 matches 11 bases. Germline CDR1 reads LGHDT; CDR2 reads YNNKEL (reference sequence). The CDR3 spans 16 residues. The trim removed 2 bases at V and 7 bases at J, leaving 7 bases unmatched. CDR3 sequence: CASSQIAGGVGNEQFF. In nucleotides, the CDR3 is TGTGCCAGCAGCCAAATAGCGGGAGGGGTGGGGAATGAGCAGTTCTTC.

The V and J genes are TRBV27 and TRBJ2-2; D remains unclear. V gave up 3 bases and J gave up 4 bases, with 3 bases separating them. Per the germline V gene, CDR1 is MNHEY and CDR2 is SMNVEV (reference sequence). The CDR3 consists of 12 residues. The CDR3 bases are TGTGCCAGCAGTTTGGCCACCGGGGAGCTGTTTTTT. The encoded protein is CASSLATGELFF.

Comments on this clone: One junction end disagrees with the germline gene, perhaps due to a read error. The V and J genes are TRBV28 and TRBJ2-3; 10 bases map to TRBD2. Germline CDR1 reads MDHEN; CDR2 reads SYDVKM. This CDR3 region has 16 residues. The CDR3 here is CATSGLAGEGTDTQYF. CDR3 nucleotides: TGTGCCACCAGTGGGCTAGCGGGAGAGGGCACAGATACGCAGTATTTT.

This chain links TRBV25-1 with TRBJ2-5; TRBD2 agrees at 11 bases. Germline V gene lookup returns CDR1 MGHDK and CDR2 SYGVNS. CDR3 length: 15 amino acids. Losses at the gene ends were 1 base for V and 4 bases for J; bases not matched to a gene: 2. CDR3 sequence: CASSESGLAGETQYF. CDR3 DNA: TGTGCCAGCAGTGAATCAGGACTAGCGGGAGAGACCCAGTACTTC.

The chain carries TRBV19 and TRBJ2-1; TRBD2 matches at 7 bases. CDR1 and CDR2 from the germline V gene are LNHDA and SQIVND (reference sequence). J was trimmed by 7 bases and V by 0 bases; bases with no gene match: 9. This CDR3 spans 16 amino acids. CDR3 loop: CASSIDLGGFWNEQFF. In nucleotides, the CDR3 is TGTGCCAGTAGTATAGATCTGGGGGGGTTTTGGAATGAGCAGTTCTTC.

The chain couples TRBV7-8 to TRBJ2-7; 13 positions agree with TRBD2. Trimming cost V 10 bases and J 0 bases; bases outside gene matches: 18. The CDR3 length is 19 residues. The germline V gene encodes CDR1 SGHVS and CDR2 FQNEAQ. The DNA of the CDR3 is TGTGCCACCTCCTCGGTGGGTGGGACTAGCGGGACTCTCTCCTACGAGCAGTACTTC. This gives the protein CATSSVGGTSGTLSYEQYF.

This rearrangement joins TRBV27 to TRBJ2-3; no definite D call. Germline CDR1 MNHEY, CDR2 SMNVEV (reference sequence). V was cut by 8 bases and J by 0 bases, with 18 bases left in between. The CDR3 consists of 16 residues. The CDR3 coding sequence is TGTGCCAGCCTACCCCCGGGTGGGCTAAGCACAGATACGCAGTATTTT. Amino acids: CASLPPGGLSTDTQYF.

The rearrangement uses TRBV7-2 and TRBJ2-3, with 7 bases lining up with TRBD1. Germline CDR1 SGHTA, CDR2 FQGNSA. V was pared by 2 bases and J by 2 bases, with 13 bases of the junction left unmatched. CDR3 size: 18 residues. The CDR3 sequence: CASSLWGPRQGNTDTQYF. DNA for the CDR3: TGTGCCAGCAGCTTATGGGGTCCGAGACAGGGCAACACAGATACGCAGTATTTT.

V is TRBV5-8 and J is TRBJ2-1; 7 bases agree with TRBD2. Germline lookup yields CDR1 SGHTS and CDR2 YDEGEE. The CDR3 length is 15 residues. V dropped 2 bases and J dropped 7; count of bases not matched to a gene: 9. CDR3 coding DNA: TGTGCCAGCAGCTTCGATGCGGGAGTATCAAATGAGCAGTTCTTC. It yields the protein CASSFDAGVSNEQFF.

The gene calls are TRBV6-2 or TRBV6-3 and TRBJ1-2; D ambiguous. The CDR3 spans 14 residues. With 2 bases removed from V and 2 bases from J, the gap between germline ends came to 9 bases. Germline V gene lookup returns CDR1 MNHEY and CDR2 SVGEGT. The CDR3 nucleotides read TGTGCCAGCAGTTACGGACGGAACAACTATGGCTACACCTTC. Protein sequence: CASSYGRNNYGYTF.

V is TRBV4-3 and J is TRBJ1-2, with a tentative D call TRBD1 (6 bases). V lost 1 base, J lost 8 bases, and 8 bases lay in between. In germline, CDR1 is LGHNA, CDR2 YSLEER. The CDR3 is made up of 12 amino acids. The chain's CDR3 is CASSQVDRGYTF. Here the CDR3 DNA reads TGCGCCAGCAGCCAAGTTGACAGGGGCTACACCTTC.

The V call is TRBV19, the J call TRBJ1-1; D is unclear. The CDR3 has 13 amino acids. Germline V lookup: CDR1 LNHDA, CDR2 SQIVND (reference sequence). V shed 7 bases and J shed 4 bases, with 13 bases lying between them. CDR3: CASISPAGTEAFF. The DNA of the CDR3 is TGTGCCAGTATATCCCCCGCGGGCACTGAAGCTTTCTTT.

The chain has TRBV5-6 and TRBJ1-1, with 7 bases lining up with TRBD1. Trimming removed 4 bases from V and 6 bases from J; junction bases left unmatched: 6. The CDR3 spans 13 residues. The germline V gene has CDR1 SGHDT and CDR2 YYEEEE. CDR3: CASSPRGRAEAFF. CDR3 coding DNA: TGTGCCAGCAGCCCAAGGGGGCGTGCTGAAGCTTTCTTT.

V usage is TRBV12-3 or TRBV12-4 and J usage is TRBJ2-5; D is undetermined. V was pared by 5 bases and J by 5 bases, with 9 bases between. This CDR3 spans 12 amino acids. CDR3 sequence (DNA): TGTGCCAGCAGTCCGGCTCCCGAGACCCAGTACTTC. This translates into CASSPAPETQYF.

V gene TRBV1 combines with J gene TRBJ1-2; TRBD1 is the table's D call, not checked against the DNA. TRBV1 is listed as a pseudogene. The CDR3 is 16 residues long. DNA of the CDR3: TGCACCAGCAGCCAAGACGCCTCGGACAGGGACTATGGCTACACCTTC. It translates to CTSSQDASDRDYGYTF.

The chain combines TRBV29-1 with TRBJ1-5; TRBD1 might be the D (6 bases). Germline loops: CDR1 SQVTM, CDR2 ANQGSEA. Trimming cost V 8 bases and J 6 bases, with 14 bases left between them. The CDR3 length is 12 residues. CDR3 protein: CSIGQTGQPQHF. The CDR3 nucleotides are TGCAGCATTGGACAGACGGGTCAGCCCCAGCATTTT. The full variable domain, in which reference TRBV29-1 and TRBJ1-5 provide the parts outside the CDR3, is SAVISQKPSRDICQRGTSLTIQCQVDSQVTMMFWYRQQPGQSLTLIATANQGSEATYESGFVIDKFPISRPNLTFSTLTVSNMSPEDSSIYLCSIGQTGQPQHFGDGTRLSIL.

The chain carries TRBV19 and TRBJ2-3; D remains ambiguous. Trimming removed 1 base from V and 5 bases from J, with 7 bases in between. Germline V gene data show CDR1 as LNHDA and CDR2 as SQIVND (reference sequence). This CDR3 has 13 amino acids. The CDR3 DNA reads as TGTGCCAGTAGTATAGCGGGCATAGATACGCAGTATTTT. Encoded protein: CASSIAGIDTQYF.

CDR3 region: CASTSGRGSDSPLHF. The CDR3 nucleotides read TGCGCCAGCACCTCTGGGCGGGGGAGTGACTCACCCCTCCACTTT. The J gene is TRBJ1-6, the V gene TRBV5-1, with D tentatively TRBD1 (5 bases). This CDR3 has 15 amino acids. Germline CDR1 SGHRS, CDR2 YFSETQ. The V end lost 6 bases, the J end lost 10 bases, and 20 bases lay between the germline ends.

CDR3 in DNA: TGTGCCAGCAGCAGACTAGCGGGAGGATCCTACAATGAGCAGTTCTTC. Translated: CASSRLAGGSYNEQFF. The V and J genes are TRBV11-1 and TRBJ2-1; the match to TRBD2 covers 13 bases. Trimming removed 5 bases from V and 1 base from J; junction bases left unmatched: 2. The CDR3 length is 16 residues. Germline V gene lookup returns CDR1 SGHAT and CDR2 FQDESV (reference sequence).

J is TRBJ1-3 and V is TRBV5-1, with TRBD1 as a possible D gene (6 bases). CDR1 and CDR2 from the germline V gene are SGHRS and YFSETQ. The CDR3 runs 15 residues. Between the trimmed V and J ends, which lost 6 bases and 2 bases, there was a span of 15 bases. In nucleotides, the CDR3 is TGCGCCAGCACCTCGGGGGCAGAGGCTGGAAACACCATATATTTT. Its translation is CASTSGAEAGNTIYF.